This T cell receptor beta chain was captured in a study of blood T cell repertoires in COVID-19. Overall study: There were acute and convalescent COVID-19 samples, and they came from the United States, Italy and Spain. The cDNA or gDNA used as material had been derived from T cells, B-cell-depleted T cells, or PBMCs.

Original methodology: Estimated nucleated cell counts came from reference gene primer amplification. TCRdb keeps only in-frame clones here, not all; method: immunoSEQ multiplex PCR. That table is the source of V, J and clone size, and D and trimming were worked out from the DNA. The sample holds 150,000 or so clones, about four fifths seen once. The germline CDR1 and CDR2 sequences are SGHNT and YYREEE (reference sequence). Trimming cost V 2 bases and J 6 bases, with 15 bases left between them. The CDR3 loop spans 16 amino acids. This clone was recorded only once. This clonotype originated in a woman in her sixties with acute or convalescent COVID-19. V gene TRBV5-4 combines with J gene TRBJ1-6; D unclear. Sample: peripheral blood. CDR3 nucleotide sequence: TGTGCCAGCAGCTTATGGCAGATTACGCCTAATTCACCCCTCCACTTT. This sequence encodes CASSLWQITPNSPLHF.